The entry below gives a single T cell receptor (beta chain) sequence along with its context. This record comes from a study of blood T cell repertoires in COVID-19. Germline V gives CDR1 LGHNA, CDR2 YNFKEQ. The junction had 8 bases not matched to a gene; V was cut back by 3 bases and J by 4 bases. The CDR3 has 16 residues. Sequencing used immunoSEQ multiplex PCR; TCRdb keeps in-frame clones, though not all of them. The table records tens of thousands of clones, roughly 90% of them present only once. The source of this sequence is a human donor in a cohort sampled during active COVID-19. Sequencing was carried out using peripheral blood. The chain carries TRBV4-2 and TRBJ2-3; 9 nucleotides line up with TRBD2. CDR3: CASSHYLAGTPDTQYF. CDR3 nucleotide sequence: TGTGCCAGCAGCCATTATCTAGCGGGGACTCCAGATACGCAGTATTTT.